Presented here are 27 T cell receptor beta chains from one specimen sequenced in a study of cytomegalovirus exposure and HLA in healthy donors. Sequenced by immunoSEQ multiplex PCR; TCRdb stores in-frame clones only, minus some. The sample records approximately 160,000 clones, about 86% being singletons. Material for sequencing was PBMCs. The receptors here all came from a woman aged 18 to 35 in good health and CMV-seronegative.

The chain carries TRBV10-3 and TRBJ1-3; D gene unclear. Germline CDR1 is ENHRY and CDR2 is SYGVKD. The CDR3 totals 13 residues. V lost 9 bases to trimming and J lost 0 bases, with 9 bases between them. CDR3 sequence (DNA): TGTGCCATGGCCCGGGGCTCTGGAAACACCATATATTTT. The encoded protein is CAMARGSGNTIYF.

This sequence joins TRBV6-1 and TRBJ1-4; TRBD1 is a possible D gene (5 bases). V lost 7 bases and J lost 5, with 11 bases in between. Germline CDR1 is MNHNS and CDR2 is SASEGT. The CDR3 runs to 13 residues. CDR3 coding DNA: TGTGCCAGCAACCAGGGAGGGAATGAAAAACTGTTTTTT. Residues: CASNQGGNEKLFF.

The chain employs TRBV11-3 and TRBJ2-2; 13 bases line up with TRBD2. Germline V gene sequence: CDR1 SGHNT, CDR2 YENEEA. The ends lost 5 bases at V and 5 bases at J; junction bases unmatched: 8. This CDR3 contains 17 residues. CDR3 in amino acids: CASSPRTSGRGTGELFF. The CDR3 DNA sequence: TGTGCCAGCAGCCCCAGGACTAGCGGGAGAGGGACCGGGGAGCTGTTTTTT.

CDR3 in amino acids: CASSLGGIGMNTEAFF. CDR3 nucleotides: TGCGCCAGCAGCTTAGGGGGAATCGGAATGAACACTGAAGCTTTCTTT. V is TRBV5-1 and J is TRBJ1-1, with D possibly matching TRBD1 (6 bases). CDR3 size: 16 residues. Trimming left V 2 bases short and J 0 bases short, with 14 bases between. From germline, CDR1 is SGHRS and CDR2 YFSETQ.

This clone was detected a few times. The chain recombines TRBV5-4 with TRBJ2-1; the D gene is possibly TRBD2 (5 bases). The V end lost 0 bases, the J end lost 3 bases, and 13 bases lay between the germline ends. Germline-derived CDR1 and CDR2 are SGHNT and YYREEE (reference sequence). The CDR3 length is 16 residues. The CDR3 sequence is CASSLDMGADYNEQFF. For the CDR3, the DNA is TGTGCCAGCAGCTTGGATATGGGAGCGGACTACAATGAGCAGTTCTTC.

The table lists this clone with a count of one. The chain joins TRBV13 to TRBJ2-7; maybe TRBD1 (5 bases). From germline, CDR1 is PRHDT and CDR2 FYEKMQ (reference sequence). There are 13 residues in the CDR3. The V end lost 1 base, the J end lost 5 bases, and 9 bases lay between the germline ends. The CDR3 spells CASSLVGAHEQYF. The CDR3 DNA sequence: TGTGCCAGCAGCTTAGTAGGGGCCCACGAGCAGTACTTC.

This clone came up a few times. The chain links TRBV6-1 to TRBJ1-2; 10 nucleotides match TRBD1. Germline lookup yields CDR1 MNHNS and CDR2 SASEGT. The V gene end was trimmed by 7 bases and the J gene end by 5 bases; junction bases not matched to a gene: 7. This CDR3 has 14 amino acids. The CDR3 DNA reads TGTGCCAGCACTGCCGGGACAGGGGTATATGGCTACACCTTC. Translating gives CASTAGTGVYGYTF.

This chain uses TRBV2 with TRBJ2-7; 7 bases are a match to TRBD2. The junction had 8 bases not matched to a gene; V was cut back by 6 bases and J by 0 bases. The length of the CDR3 is 15 residues. Germline V gene data show CDR1 as SNHLY and CDR2 as FYNNEI. The CDR3 sequence is CASRGSSGPSYEQYF. CDR3 coding DNA: TGTGCCAGCAGGGGTTCTAGCGGTCCCTCCTACGAGCAGTACTTC.

The gene calls are TRBV4-3 and TRBJ2-7; 9 bases are shared with TRBD1. The ends lost 3 bases at V and 6 bases at J; junction bases unmatched: 6. The CDR3 length is 14 residues. Germline values: CDR1 LGHNA, CDR2 YSLEER. CDR3 region: CASSHSDRGGEQYF. The CDR3 region has the DNA TGCGCCAGCAGCCACTCGGACAGGGGAGGCGAGCAGTACTTC.

The rearrangement uses TRBV5-6 and TRBJ1-2; possibly TRBD1 for D (6 bases). The CDR3 is made up of 14 amino acids. CDR1 and CDR2 (germline): SGHDT, YYEEEE. V lost 4 bases and J lost 5, with 15 bases in between. The CDR3 spells CASSPRDRSYGYTF. Here the CDR3 DNA reads TGTGCCAGCAGCCCCCGCGACAGGAGTTATGGCTACACCTTC.

J is TRBJ2-7 and V is TRBV29-1, with D possibly TRBD2 on 5 matching bases. Germline assignment: CDR1 SQVTM and CDR2 ANQGSEA. There are 12 residues in the CDR3. Trimming removed 4 bases at V and 2 bases at J, with 9 bases between. The CDR3 is CSVVGETYEQYF. The CDR3 DNA sequence: TGCAGCGTTGTGGGAGAAACCTACGAGCAGTACTTC.

The genes are TRBV4-3 and TRBJ2-3, with 7 bases matching TRBD2. After removal of 1 base from V and 2 bases from J, the junction contained 3 bases not matched to a gene. CDR3 length: 15 residues. The germline CDR1 and CDR2 sequences are LGHNA and YSLEER. The CDR3 reads CASSQGTSATDTQYF. The CDR3, as DNA: TGCGCCAGCAGCCAAGGAACTAGCGCCACAGATACGCAGTATTTT.

J is TRBJ1-5 and V is TRBV2, with D perhaps matching TRBD1 (6 bases). Trimming shortened V by 8 bases and J by 4 bases, and 15 bases separated the two germline ends. This CDR3 contains 14 residues. Per the germline V gene, CDR1 is SNHLY and CDR2 is FYNNEI. CDR3 coding DNA: TGTGCCAGCCATCAGGGGATAATTAATCAGCCCCAGCATTTT. Amino acid sequence: CASHQGIINQPQHF.

This clone is a singleton in its sample. The V and J genes are TRBV7-8 and TRBJ2-7; 9 bases line up with TRBD2. CDR3 length: 18 amino acids. J was trimmed by 3 bases and V by 4 bases; bases with no gene match: 16. CDR1 and CDR2 from the germline V gene are SGHVS and FQNEAQ. The CDR3 DNA is TGTGCCAGCAGCTCTAAGCGGGGGGCGCCCGGACTTCTCTACGAGCAGTACTTC. Amino acid sequence: CASSSKRGAPGLLYEQYF. The whole variable domain, filled in from reference TRBV7-8 and TRBJ2-7, reads GAGVSQSPRYKVAKRGQDVALRCDPISGHVSLFWYQQALGQGPEFLTYFQNEAQLDKSGLPSDRFFAERPEGSVSTLKIQRTQQEDSAVYLCASSSKRGAPGLLYEQYFGPGTRLTVT.

This chain links TRBV4-2 with TRBJ2-4, with a tentative D call TRBD2 (6 bases). Trimming took off 6 bases at V and 8 bases at J, with 23 bases between the two ends. The germline gives CDR1 LGHNA, CDR2 YNFKEQ. This CDR3 comprises 16 residues. This chain's CDR3 is CASSPLSSTSEDIQYF. The CDR3 nucleotides read TGTGCCAGCAGTCCGTTATCGTCGACTAGTGAAGACATTCAGTACTTC.

This chain connects TRBV10-3 to TRBJ2-7; possible D gene TRBD1, 6 bases. The CDR3 is 15 amino acids. Germline CDR1 is ENHRY and CDR2 is SYGVKD. The V end lost 2 bases, the J end lost 5 bases, and 16 bases lay between the germline ends. The CDR3 region is CAISETRTGSHEQYF. The CDR3 DNA reads as TGTGCCATCAGTGAGACGAGAACAGGGAGTCACGAGCAGTACTTC.

The chain carries TRBV7-8 and TRBJ1-1; 7 bases align to TRBD1. The CDR3 spans 14 residues. Losses at the gene ends were 4 bases for V and 3 bases for J; bases not matched to a gene: 5. Germline V gives CDR1 SGHVS, CDR2 FQNEAQ. The CDR3 DNA reads as TGTGCCAGCAGCTCGACAGGGCTTTACACTGAAGCTTTCTTT. Encoded protein: CASSSTGLYTEAFF.

The V call is TRBV7-9, the J call TRBJ2-2; D is uncertain. CDR1 and CDR2 (germline): SEHNR, FQNEAQ (reference sequence). The V end was cut by 3 bases, the J end by 2 bases, with 7 bases between. CDR3 size: 14 residues. In nucleotides, the CDR3 is TGTGCCAGCAGCTTGACTGACAACACCGGGGAGCTGTTTTTT. Its protein is CASSLTDNTGELFF.

This clone occurred once. The V gene is TRBV5-4, the J gene TRBJ2-2; D uncertain. V lost 2 bases and J lost 4, with 9 bases in between. The germline V gene has CDR1 SGHNT and CDR2 YYREEE (reference sequence). CDR3 length: 14 residues. The CDR3 DNA reads TGTGCCAGCAGCTTCCCAAAGAGCACCGGGGAGCTGTTTTTT. It codes for CASSFPKSTGELFF.

This rearrangement joins TRBV27 to TRBJ1-5; D perhaps matches TRBD1 (5 bases). CDR3 length equals 14 residues. CDR1 is MNHEY, CDR2 SMNVEV, per germline (reference sequence). V was shortened by 3 bases and J by 8 bases, with 14 bases between the two germline ends. As DNA, the CDR3 is TGTGCCAGCAGTTTCGCCGGGGGGAGGGAGCCCCAGCATTTT. It codes for CASSFAGGREPQHF.

This chain joins TRBV7-9 and TRBJ2-1, with TRBD1 as a possible D gene (5 bases). Trimming stripped 5 bases from V and 7 bases from J, with 30 bases between. CDR1 and CDR2 (germline): SEHNR, FQNEAQ (reference sequence). The CDR3 length is 19 residues. Here the CDR3 reads CASSHLSQGRGRGANEQFF. The CDR3 DNA is TGTGCCAGCAGCCATTTATCCCAGGGAAGGGGTCGAGGAGCGAATGAGCAGTTCTTC.

The rearrangement links TRBV5-6 to TRBJ2-7; a possible D gene is TRBD1 (6 bases). Germline CDR1 and CDR2: SGHDT and YYEEEE. V was cut by 4 bases and J by 3 bases, with 14 bases left in between. The CDR3 loop spans 14 amino acids. CDR3 nucleotides: TGTGCCAGCAGCATCGTGGGGGCTAACTACGAGCAGTACTTC. Translated: CASSIVGANYEQYF. Full variable domain (remainder filled in from reference TRBV5-6 and TRBJ2-7): DAGVTQSPTHLIKTRGQQVTLRCSPKSGHDTVSWYQQALGQGPQFIFQYYEEEERQRGNFPDRFSGHQFPNYSSELNVNALLLGDSALYLCASSIVGANYEQYFGPGTRLTVT.

The chain has TRBV5-4 and TRBJ1-1; the match to TRBD1 covers 7 bases. The junction had 16 bases not matched to a gene; V was cut back by 10 bases and J by 4 bases. This CDR3 has 15 amino acids. Germline assignment: CDR1 SGHNT and CDR2 YYREEE (reference sequence). The CDR3 spells CAGQEGGGRGTEAFF. Written as DNA, the CDR3 is TGTGCCGGACAGGAAGGGGGAGGTCGAGGCACTGAAGCTTTCTTT.

Only one count was recorded for this clone. This chain links TRBV30 with TRBJ1-1, with a tentative D call TRBD1 (6 bases). The CDR3 consists of 15 residues. Looked up from germline, CDR1 is GTSNPN and CDR2 is SVGIG (reference sequence). Between the trimmed V and J ends, which lost 2 bases and 5 bases, there was a span of 18 bases. The CDR3 sequence: CAWSTMSLGGTEAFF. CDR3 in DNA: TGTGCCTGGAGTACGATGAGTCTAGGGGGAACTGAAGCTTTCTTT.

This chain connects TRBV30 to TRBJ2-2; weak D call: TRBD1 (5 bases). Germline assignment: CDR1 GTSNPN and CDR2 SVGIG (reference sequence). The V end was cut by 1 base, the J end by 5 bases, with 8 bases between. The CDR3 has 13 amino acids. The CDR3 nucleotides read TGTGCCTGGAGTGGACAGTGGACCGGGGAGCTGTTTTTT. Amino acid sequence: CAWSGQWTGELFF. Filled out from reference TRBV30 and TRBJ2-2, the complete variable domain reads SQTIHQWPATLVQPVGSPLSLECTVEGTSNPNLYWYRQAAGRGLQLLFYSVGIGQISSEVPQNLSASRPQDRQFILSSKKLLLSDSGFYLCAWSGQWTGELFFGEGSRLTVL.

The chain joins TRBV1 to TRBJ2-5; the table calls TRBD2, which could not be checked here. TRBV1 counts as a pseudogene. The CDR3 contains 16 residues. The CDR3 region is CTSSPPEREGGETQYF. The CDR3 DNA reads TGCACCAGCAGCCCACCAGAGCGGGAGGGCGGGGAGACCCAGTACTTC.

The V gene is TRBV7-6, the J gene TRBJ2-7; 7 bases are a match to TRBD1. J was trimmed by 5 bases and V by 5 bases; bases with no gene match: 6. The CDR3 is 13 amino acids. Looked up from germline, CDR1 is SGHVS and CDR2 is FNYEAQ. CDR3 bases: TGTGCCAGCAGCCCCAGACAGGGCAACGAGCAGTACTTC. This encodes CASSPRQGNEQYF.